The rows below give T cell receptor beta chains drawn from one sample of a study of CD8+ T cells in alopecia areata. Sequenced by immunoSEQ multiplex PCR; TCRdb stores in-frame clones only, minus some. The sample yields about 150,000 clones, 87% seen once. The sequences come from CD8+ T cells sorted from blood, collected at week 0. Every receptor here comes from a human donor with alopecia areata. Each CDR3 is given with its conserved first and last residue. The D gene is left open where the match is weak. Rows may omit the clone size; those that give it use once, few, many or a size class.

>.|TRBJ2-3|TRBD1|TRBV7-6
CASSLGDSPQTQYF
TGTGCCAGCAGCTTAGGGGACAGCCCCCAGACGCAGTATTTT
>.|TRBJ2-7|.|TRBV5-1
CASSPHPDYSYEQYF
TGCGCCAGCAGCCCCCACCCGGACTACTCCTACGAGCAGTACTTC
>.|TRBJ2-3|TRBD2|TRBV7-8
CASSRTSGGLADTQYF
TGTGCCAGCAGCCGGACTAGCGGGGGTTTGGCAGATACGCAGTATTTT
>once|TRBJ2-3|TRBD2|TRBV5-1
CASSPASGFTDTQYF
TGCGCCAGCAGCCCCGCTAGCGGTTTCACAGATACGCAGTATTTT
>.|TRBJ2-7|TRBD2|TRBV30
CAWESLAGIYEQYF
TGTGCCTGGGAGTCACTAGCGGGAATCTACGAGCAGTACTTC
>.|TRBJ2-7|TRBD2|TRBV2
CASSFAGTSGTYEQYF
TGTGCCAGCAGTTTCGCCGGGACTAGCGGGACCTACGAGCAGTACTTC
>few|TRBJ2-6|.|TRBV7-9
CASSQSGNGGGANVLTF
TGTGCCAGCAGTCAATCCGGGAACGGAGGTGGGGCCAACGTCCTGACTTTC
>.|TRBJ2-7|TRBD1|TRBV5-4
CASSLTGQGLYEQYF
TGTGCCAGCAGCTTAACGGGACAGGGGCTATACGAGCAGTACTTC
>.|TRBJ1-4|.|TRBV7-9
CASRPPGATNEKLFF
TGTGCCAGCAGACCCCCAGGGGCAACTAATGAAAAACTGTTTTTT
>.|TRBJ1-2|.|TRBV30
CAWSLEDIYGYTF
TGTGCCTGGAGTCTGGAAGACATCTATGGCTACACCTTC
>.|TRBJ1-1|.|TRBV5-1
CASSPGASGTEAFF
TGCGCCAGCAGCCCCGGAGCGAGTGGGACTGAAGCTTTCTTT
>once|TRBJ2-2|.|TRBV15
CATSLSDDTGELFF
TGTGCCACCAGTCTTTCTGATGACACCGGGGAGCTGTTTTTT
>.|TRBJ2-3|.|TRBV7-9
CASMWGSDTQYF
TGTGCCAGCATGTGGGGGTCAGATACGCAGTATTTT
>.|TRBJ2-1|TRBD1|TRBV10-3
CAISVGQGSNEQFF
TGTGCCATCAGCGTCGGACAGGGATCCAATGAGCAGTTCTTC
>.|TRBJ2-2|.|TRBV19
CASSIVGGAGELFF
TGTGCCAGTAGTATCGTTGGCGGGGCCGGGGAGCTGTTTTTT
>.|TRBJ2-2|TRBD1|TRBV28
CASSSFGTGGAGELFF
TGTGCCAGCAGTTCGTTCGGGACAGGGGGTGCCGGGGAGCTGTTTTTT
>.|TRBJ2-7|.|TRBV11-2
CASSLGAGLYEQYF
TGTGCCAGCAGCTTAGGGGCCGGCCTCTACGAGCAGTACTTC
>few|TRBJ2-3|TRBD2|TRBV6-4
CASSDLAGGDTQYF
TGTGCCAGCAGTGACCTAGCGGGAGGAGATACGCAGTATTTT
>once|TRBJ1-5|.|TRBV5-1
CASSLSGASNQPQHF
TGCGCCAGCAGCTTGTCAGGGGCTAGCAATCAGCCCCAGCATTTT
>few|TRBJ1-1|TRBD1|TRBV29-1
CSVGDRGERNTEAFF
TGCAGCGTTGGGGACAGAGGGGAGCGGAACACTGAAGCTTTCTTT
>.|TRBJ1-2|.|TRBV29-1
CSVEDRYYYGYTF
TGCAGCGTTGAAGACAGGTACTACTATGGCTACACCTTC
>.|TRBJ2-1|.|TRBV27
CASSRDGMDRYNEQFF
TGTGCCAGCAGTCGTGACGGGATGGACAGATACAATGAGCAGTTCTTC
>.|TRBJ2-7|.|TRBV7-9
CASSSPGRGAHEQYF
TGTGCCAGCAGCAGTCCGGGACGGGGGGCCCACGAGCAGTACTTC
>.|TRBJ2-3|.|TRBV29-1
CSVEDGPTDTQYF
TGCAGCGTTGAAGACGGACCCACAGATACGCAGTATTTT
>.|TRBJ2-3|.|TRBV30
CAWSGDITDTQYF
TGTGCCTGGAGTGGGGACATCACAGATACGCAGTATTTT
>few|TRBJ2-1|TRBD1|TRBV7-8
CASSLEAVGTVNEQFF
TGTGCCAGCAGCTTAGAGGCGGTGGGGACAGTAAATGAGCAGTTCTTC
>.|TRBJ2-1|TRBD1|TRBV29-1
CSAPGQGMHEQFF
TGCAGCGCTCCGGGACAGGGTATGCATGAGCAGTTCTTC
>.|TRBJ1-2|.|TRBV7-2
CASSLATAAIIPNYGYTF
TGTGCCAGCAGCTTAGCGACGGCAGCTATAATACCTAACTATGGCTACACCTTC
>once|TRBJ1-4|.|TRBV29-1
CSVHLWGAGEKLFF
TGCAGCGTCCACCTGTGGGGGGCTGGGGAAAAACTGTTTTTT
>.|TRBJ1-1|.|TRBV27
CASSLGATNTEAFF
TGTGCCAGCAGTTTAGGCGCAACGAACACTGAAGCTTTCTTT
>.|TRBJ2-7|.|TRBV25-1
CASSQDNSYEQYF
TGTGCCAGCAGCCAGGACAACTCCTACGAGCAGTACTTC
>.|TRBJ2-2|.|TRBV5-6
CASSLWGRNTGELFF
TGTGCCAGCAGCTTGTGGGGACGAAACACCGGGGAGCTGTTTTTT
>.|TRBJ2-1|TRBD2|TRBV18
CASSPSGGSSYNEQFF
TGTGCCAGCTCACCAAGCGGGGGGAGCTCCTACAATGAGCAGTTCTTC
>.|TRBJ2-5|.|TRBV5-6
CASSKEAEQETQYF
TGTGCCAGCAGCAAGGAAGCGGAGCAAGAGACCCAGTACTTC
>.|TRBJ1-1|TRBD1|TRBV6-5
CASSYGTGDTEAFF
TGTGCCAGCAGTTACGGGACAGGGGACACTGAAGCTTTCTTT
>.|TRBJ2-7|.|TRBV30
CAWSVTEYEQYF
TGTGCCTGGAGTGTAACGGAGTACGAGCAGTACTTC
>.|TRBJ2-3|TRBD2|TRBV7-9
CASSSPGLEDTQYF
TGTGCCAGCAGCTCGCCAGGACTAGAGGATACGCAGTATTTT